A single sample gave rise to the 7 T cell receptor beta chains below, sequenced in a study of cytomegalovirus exposure and HLA in healthy donors. PCR used 60 Vbeta primers and 13 Jbeta primers. Sequencing was performed with immunoSEQ multiplex PCR; in TCRdb, only in-frame clones are kept and a portion is missing. The profile shows about 130,000 clones, around four fifths of them singletons. The specimen sequenced was PBMCs. These receptors were obtained from a male donor in good health and CMV-seropositive.

The chain has TRBV25-1 and TRBJ2-7; 7 bases align to TRBD1. V lost 8 bases to trimming and J lost 3 bases; unmatched junction nucleotides: 7. Germline CDR1 is MGHDK and CDR2 is SYGVNS. The CDR3 has 13 residues. In nucleotides, the CDR3 is TGTGCCAGCCGGGGACAGTCTAGCTACGAGCAGTACTTC. As protein: CASRGQSSYEQYF.

V gene TRBV10-3 combines with J gene TRBJ2-1; TRBD2 is a possible D gene (5 bases). Trimming stripped 9 bases from V and 5 bases from J, with 14 bases between. This CDR3 contains 13 residues. CDR1 is ENHRY, CDR2 SYGVKD, per germline. CDR3 loop: CAMSGRSDNEQFF. The CDR3, as DNA: TGTGCCATGAGCGGACGTTCAGACAATGAGCAGTTCTTC.

The genes are TRBV27 and TRBJ2-7; TRBD2 might be the D (7 bases). Deletions cut 8 bases from V and 2 bases from J, with 19 bases between. The CDR3 runs 15 residues. From germline, CDR1 is MNHEY and CDR2 SMNVEV (reference sequence). The CDR3 DNA sequence: TGTGCCAGCGGGGAGGGGGGGGCTAAGACCTACGAGCAGTACTTC. Encoded protein: CASGEGGAKTYEQYF.

This clone was seen just once. The V and J genes are TRBV5-1 and TRBJ2-3; 9 positions agree with TRBD2. The J segment lost 4 bases and the V segment lost 4 bases, leaving 13 bases of the junction unmatched. Germline-derived CDR1 and CDR2 are SGHRS and YFSETQ. This CDR3 region has 17 residues. The chain's CDR3 is CASSLSSSAGGADTQYF. Written as DNA, the CDR3 is TGCGCCAGCAGCCTCTCGTCGTCCGCGGGAGGGGCAGATACGCAGTATTTT. Full variable domain (outside the CDR3, taken from reference TRBV5-1 and TRBJ2-3): KAGVTQTPRYLIKTRGQQVTLSCSPISGHRSVSWYQQTPGQGLQFLFEYFSETQRNKGNFPGRFSGRQFSNSRSEMNVSTLELGDSALYLCASSLSSSAGGADTQYFGPGTRLTVL.

The chain carries TRBV5-1 and TRBJ2-7; 7 positions match TRBD2. The CDR3 loop spans 16 amino acids. From germline, CDR1 is SGHRS and CDR2 YFSETQ. With V trimmed by 6 bases and J by 1 base, 13 bases remained unmatched. This CDR3 is CASTLALGRASYEQYF. DNA of the CDR3: TGCGCCAGCACCCTGGCGTTAGGGAGGGCATCCTACGAGCAGTACTTC.

The chain links TRBV30 to TRBJ2-4; D may be TRBD1 (6 bases). The CDR3 is made up of 14 amino acids. From germline, CDR1 is GTSNPN and CDR2 SVGIG (reference sequence). With 1 base removed from V and 9 bases from J, the gap between germline ends came to 16 bases. CDR3 sequence reads: CAWSAQTLGGIQYF. CDR3 nucleotides: TGTGCCTGGAGTGCACAAACCTTAGGGGGCATTCAGTACTTC.

The rearrangement links TRBV23-1 to TRBJ2-7; D unresolved. TRBV23-1 is sorted into the ORF group, with uncertain function. Trimming cost V 6 bases and J 4 bases, with 10 bases left between them. The CDR3 loop spans 12 amino acids. CDR3: CASRSTEYEQYF. The CDR3 DNA reads TGCGCCAGCAGATCAACGGAGTACGAGCAGTACTTC.